This TCR beta chain was sequenced for a study of OX40 agonist ivuxolimab in advanced cancers. For the wider study: Ivuxolimab was an agonistic, fully human IgG2 monoclonal antibody directed against OX40 (CD134), a costimulatory receptor. The purpose of peripheral TCRbeta sequencing was to test whether ivuxolimab changed TCR sequence diversity and led to clonal T-cell expansion. Patients were allowed to have had prior anti-PD-1, anti-PD-L1 or anti-CTLA-4 therapy, and 40% of the dose-escalation patients had been treated with checkpoint inhibitors. Three dose-escalation patients achieved partial responses, one with hepatocellular carcinoma and two with cutaneous melanoma. In the dose-escalation cohort, approximately 83% of patients were male, and the mean age was approximately 60 years with a range of about 23 to 79. Among the approximately 54 dose-escalation patients, around 19 had hepatocellular carcinoma, roughly 15 melanoma, 9 renal cell carcinoma and 9 head and neck cancer. The paper describes the monotherapy dose-escalation part (N ≈ 52 patients) of the phase I trial of ivuxolimab. Intravenous ivuxolimab was administered to patients every 2 weeks at six dose levels: 0.01, 0.1, 0.3, 1.5, 3 and 10 mg/kg. Results and caveats for the whole study, not just this receptor: In the 0.1-3.0 mg/kg groups, partial responders had among the lowest normalized peripheral clonal expansion, particularly in CD8+ T cells. The antigen specificity of the clonally expanded peripheral T cells was not determined. After ivuxolimab, CD8+ T cells had more expanded clones than CD4+ T cells on average. Low levels of normalized T-cell clonal expansion were also seen in some patients who did not respond. At doses from 0.1 to 3.0 mg/kg, clonal expansion was seen in both CD4+ and CD8+ blood T cells between baseline and week 6.

The trial excluded patients who had a history of autoimmune disease or who were on systemic immunosuppression. Peripheral blood for TCR sequencing was drawn from every dose cohort at baseline, at cycle 4 day 1 and at cycle 7 day 1. The samples were drawn from a first-in-human, open-label, multicenter phase I dose-escalation trial of ivuxolimab. Adults with locally advanced or metastatic melanoma, renal cell, hepatocellular, or head and neck squamous cell carcinoma were enrolled in the trial. Before TCR sequencing, CD4+ T cells and CD8+ T cells were sorted from peripheral blood as separate populations. The CDR3, cysteine through phenylalanine, is 14 amino acids long. Left in the record is the CDR3 DNA by itself, 42 bases read in frame from the first base. The germline V gene (reference sequence) yields LNHDA for CDR1 and SQIVND for CDR2. Trimmed from V: 7 bases; trimmed from J: 6 bases; junction bases lacking a gene match: 6.

Genomic DNA was isolated from the sorted cells so that the TCRbeta CDR3 region could be sequenced. The immunoSEQ Assay was used to sequence the TCRbeta CDR3 regions. TCRdb took this table from immuneACCESS and kept in-frame rearrangements with V and J called. Such tables lack part of the clones; where checked against another copy, unresolved V genes explain under half of the gap, and the rest is unexplained. Within this sample are about 65,000 clones, with roughly 91% of them counted one time only. Clones ranked in the top ten supply 0.38% of the sample. Points on this clone: The antigen it binds to is not known. One base away there is no much larger clone; base qualities are not given.

This receptor was obtained from an adult with an advanced solid tumor such as melanoma, head and neck, liver or kidney cancer. The sequenced sample was CD4+ or CD8+ T cells sorted from blood, obtained in a trial of the OX40 agonist ivuxolimab. The V gene is TRBV19 and the J gene is TRBJ2-2; 9 central nucleotides agree with TRBD1. The CDR3 in this case is CASTGQGGAGELFF. The nucleotides are TGTGCCAGTACGGGACAGGGTGGGGCCGGGGAGCTGTTTTTT.